The clone carrying this T cell receptor beta chain occurred once. As yet, its antigen is unknown. Germline V gene lookup returns CDR1 SGHDT and CDR2 YYEEEE. With 4 bases clipped from V and 0 bases from J, the junction kept 10 bases outside the gene matches. This CDR3 comprises 16 residues. The sample belongs to a study of shared clonotypes between healthy human individuals. Study results and limitations: Generally, naive subsets came out with larger estimated richness than memory subsets.

Clones were sequenced by immunoSEQ multiplex PCR, and TCRdb holds only the in-frame ones, with some missing. The data contain roughly 2.2 million clones, more than 85% of them singletons. The source of this sequence is a man aged 18 to 30 in good health. Some clones in this sample may be carry-over from other donors' samples. Sequenced: naive CD4+ T cells from PBMCs. Subset in this sample: CD45RA+ positively selected. The chain recombines TRBV5-6 with TRBJ2-7; 7 bases line up with TRBD1. The CDR3 DNA is TGTGCCAGCAGCCTAGGGTTTGGGACAGTCTCCTACGAGCAGTACTTC. Translated: CASSLGFGTVSYEQYF.